The sequence of this TCR beta chain was determined in a study of CD8 T cells in Susac syndrome. The study's findings and limits: Clonal expansion was not observed in the Susac syndrome CD4+ T cell repertoires.

High-throughput TCR beta sequencing covered peripheral CD8+ and CD4+ T cells. The recently defined diagnostic criteria for definite or probable disease were met by the Susac syndrome patients. Reverse transcription of roughly 0.5 to 1 ug RNA was performed with random hexamers. The immunoSEQ assay covered 54 Vbeta and 13 Jbeta segments for CDR3. A single record per CDR3 protein comes from TCRdb applying MiXCR to the immunoSEQ multiplex PCR reads. The sample consists of tens of thousands of distinct CDR3 sequences, over 90% of them appearing once. This CDR3 spans 15 amino acids. Germline V CDR1 and CDR2: DFQATT, SNEGSKA (reference sequence). The ends lost 0 bases at V and 4 bases at J; junction bases unmatched: 4. Worth noting for this clonotype: Its antigen is unidentified.

Sequencing input: CD4+ T cells from PBMCs. The clonotype comes from a human donor with Susac syndrome. The genes are TRBV20-1 and TRBJ2-5; TRBD2 agrees at 11 bases. CDR3 sequence: CSARDGLAGVETQYF. The DNA of the CDR3 is TGCAGTGCTAGAGACGGACTAGCGGGTGTAGAGACCCAGTACTTC.